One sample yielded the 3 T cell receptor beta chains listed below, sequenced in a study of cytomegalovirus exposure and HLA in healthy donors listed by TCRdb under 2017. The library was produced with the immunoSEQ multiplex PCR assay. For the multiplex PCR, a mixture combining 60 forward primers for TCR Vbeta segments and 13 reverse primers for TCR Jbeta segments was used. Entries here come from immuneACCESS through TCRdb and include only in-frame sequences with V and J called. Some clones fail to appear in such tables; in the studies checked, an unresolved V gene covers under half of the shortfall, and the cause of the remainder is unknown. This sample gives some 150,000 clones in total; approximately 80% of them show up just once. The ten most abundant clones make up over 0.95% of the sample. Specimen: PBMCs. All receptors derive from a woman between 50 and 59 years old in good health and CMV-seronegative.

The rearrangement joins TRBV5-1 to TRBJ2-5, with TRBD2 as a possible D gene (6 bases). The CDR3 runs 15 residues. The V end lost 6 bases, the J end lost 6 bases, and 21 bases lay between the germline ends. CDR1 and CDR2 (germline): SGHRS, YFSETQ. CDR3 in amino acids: CASTLSGGPVKTQYF. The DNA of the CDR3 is TGCGCCAGCACCCTTTCCGGGGGACCAGTAAAGACCCAGTACTTC.

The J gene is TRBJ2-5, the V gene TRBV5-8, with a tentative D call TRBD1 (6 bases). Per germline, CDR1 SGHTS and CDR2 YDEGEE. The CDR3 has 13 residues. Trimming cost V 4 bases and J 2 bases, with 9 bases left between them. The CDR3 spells CASSRGQQETQYF. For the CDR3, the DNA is TGTGCCAGCAGCCGCGGACAGCAAGAGACCCAGTACTTC. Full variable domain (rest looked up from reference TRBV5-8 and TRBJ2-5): EAGVTQSPTHLIKTRGQQATLRCSPISGHTSVYWYQQALGLGLQFLLWYDEGEERNRGNFPPRFSGRQFPNYSSELNVNALELEDSALYLCASSRGQQETQYFGPGTRLLVL.

This chain's CDR3 is CASSSQGKGNQPQHF. In DNA form, the CDR3 reads TGTGCCAGCAGTTCCCAGGGAAAAGGGAATCAGCCCCAGCATTTT. V usage is TRBV28 and J usage is TRBJ1-5; TRBD1 is a possible D gene (5 bases). This CDR3 comprises 15 residues. Germline V gene sequence: CDR1 MDHEN, CDR2 SYDVKM. Trimming took 4 bases from V and 4 from J, leaving 14 bases between them.